These 25 T cell receptor beta chains were all obtained from the same sample, sequenced in a study of shared T cell receptors in the human thymus (dated by TCRdb to about 2021). Libraries came from the immunoSEQ multiplex PCR assay. TCRdb provides this immuneACCESS table in a form limited to in-frame rearrangements. Some clones are lacking; in checked studies, under half of them reflect an unresolved V gene, and why the rest are absent is not known. The sample yields about 660,000 clones; more than 70% were counted once. The leading ten clones occupy about 0.0094% of the sample. These data were likewise used in another study, on human thymus T cells.

Sequencing was performed on thymocytes. The receptors originated from a boy under three years old with a congenital heart defect. Donor details come from another sample of the same person, matched by shared clones.

The rearrangement links TRBV15 to TRBJ2-5; D is unclear. The CDR3 loop spans 14 amino acids. Germline CDR1 and CDR2: LNHNV and YYDKDF (reference sequence). V lost 0 bases, J lost 3 bases, and 8 bases lay in between. The CDR3 DNA is TGTGCCACCAGCAGAGATCCCCCTAAAGAGACCCAGTACTTC. Its translation is CATSRDPPKETQYF.

The rearrangement links TRBV6-5 to TRBJ2-3; 9 nucleotides align to TRBD2. The J segment lost 0 bases and the V segment lost 2 bases, leaving 3 bases of the junction unmatched. This CDR3 comprises 16 residues. Germline assignment: CDR1 MNHEY and CDR2 SVGAGI. The CDR3 DNA sequence: TGTGCCAGCAGTTACAGACTAGCGGATAGCACAGATACGCAGTATTTT. This gives the protein CASSYRLADSTDTQYF.

The chain carries TRBV10-3 and TRBJ2-3; TRBD2 aligns across 9 bases. J gave up 3 bases and V 3 bases, and 7 bases lay outside the gene matches. Germline CDR1 ENHRY, CDR2 SYGVKD. CDR3 length equals 16 residues. In DNA form, the CDR3 reads TGTGCCATCAGTGATCCGGGACTAGCCGGTACAGATACGCAGTATTTT. Translated, it gives CAISDPGLAGTDTQYF.

This chain uses TRBV4-3 with TRBJ2-2, with 12 bases aligning to TRBD2. Trimming removed 0 bases from V and 6 bases from J; junction bases left unmatched: 8. The CDR3 has 18 amino acids. Per the germline V gene, CDR1 is LGHNA and CDR2 is YSLEER. In DNA, the CDR3 is TGCGCCAGCAGCCAAGATCCTAGCGGGAGGGACCTCCCCGGGGAGCTGTTTTTT. This gives the protein CASSQDPSGRDLPGELFF.

This clone was picked up one time. The chain has TRBV10-3 and TRBJ2-6; possible D gene TRBD2, 6 bases. In germline, CDR1 is ENHRY, CDR2 SYGVKD. With 9 bases removed from V and 0 bases from J, the gap between germline ends came to 15 bases. The CDR3 has 16 residues. The CDR3 nucleotides are TGTGCCATAGCCCGGAGGGTCAGCTCTGGGGCCAACGTCCTGACTTTC. As protein: CAIARRVSSGANVLTF.

The chain links TRBV7-9 to TRBJ2-3; D is ambiguous. V was cut by 5 bases and J by 2 bases, with 20 bases left in between. Germline-derived CDR1 and CDR2 are SEHNR and FQNEAQ (reference sequence). The CDR3 extends over 17 amino acids. The DNA of the CDR3 is TGTGCCAGCAGCCCCCCCCCAGACACGGAATTCACAGATACGCAGTATTTT. Its protein product is CASSPPPDTEFTDTQYF.

The rearrangement uses TRBV12-5 and TRBJ1-2, with 7 bases fitting TRBD1. CDR3 size: 16 residues. V gave up 0 bases and J gave up 2 bases; unmatched junction bases: 6. Looked up from germline, CDR1 is LGHNT and CDR2 is FRNRAP. CDR3 protein: CASGLVLRGVNYGYTF. The CDR3 nucleotides read TGTGCTAGTGGTTTGGTCCTCAGGGGGGTGAACTATGGCTACACCTTC.

This clone was counted once. V and J are TRBV6-6 and TRBJ1-4; D might be TRBD1 (5 bases). CDR1 and CDR2 (germline): MNHNY, SVGAGI (reference sequence). The CDR3 spans 14 residues. Trimming cost V 6 bases and J 8 bases, with 16 bases left between them. In nucleotides, the CDR3 is TGTGCCAGCAGCCCATGGGCAGGGTTGGAAAAACTGTTTTTT. Its translation: CASSPWAGLEKLFF.

The chain links TRBV28 to TRBJ1-1; 8 bases match TRBD1. V was pared by 7 bases and J by 4 bases, with 20 bases of the junction left unmatched. This CDR3 spans 18 amino acids. Germline CDR1 MDHEN, CDR2 SYDVKM. In DNA, the CDR3 is TGTGCCAGCAAGATCCCCGACCCCCTAACAGGGGGTGGCACTGAAGCTTTCTTT. Translated: CASKIPDPLTGGGTEAFF.

The count of this clone is one. V usage is TRBV2 and J usage is TRBJ2-7; 10 positions match TRBD2. The length of the CDR3 is 14 residues. Germline trimming cut 8 bases from V and 3 bases from J; bases unmatched to any gene: 7. Germline lookup yields CDR1 SNHLY and CDR2 FYNNEI. The CDR3 is CASRCPSGSYEQYF. Written as DNA, the CDR3 is TGTGCCAGCCGTTGCCCTAGCGGGAGCTACGAGCAGTACTTC.

This rearrangement joins TRBV9 to TRBJ1-4, with D unresolved. This CDR3 is built from 15 residues. V lost 0 bases to trimming and J lost 7 bases, with 13 bases between them. Germline loops: CDR1 SGDLS, CDR2 YYNGEE. Here the CDR3 DNA reads TGTGCCAGCAGCGTAGAAGGCGTGGGAGTTGAAAAACTGTTTTTT. Its translation is CASSVEGVGVEKLFF.

V and J are TRBV14 and TRBJ1-4, with D hard to call. The CDR3 loop spans 15 amino acids. Germline V gene sequence: CDR1 SGHDN, CDR2 FVKESK. V was pared by 1 base and J by 8 bases, with 14 bases between. CDR3 bases: TGTGCCAGCAGCCAAGTTAAGGAGGGAAGAGAAAAACTGTTTTTT. Residues: CASSQVKEGREKLFF. The full variable domain, with the rest looked up from reference TRBV14 and TRBJ1-4, is EAGVTQFPSHSVIEKGQTVTLRCDPISGHDNLYWYRRVMGKEIKFLLHFVKESKQDESGMPNNRFLAERTGGTYSTLKVQPAELEDSGVYFCASSQVKEGREKLFFGSGTQLSVL.

V usage is TRBV27 and J usage is TRBJ1-6; D may be TRBD1 (5 bases). The CDR3 has 14 amino acids. With 5 bases removed from V and 7 bases from J, the gap between germline ends came to 12 bases. Germline V gene sequence: CDR1 MNHEY, CDR2 SMNVEV (reference sequence). CDR3 in DNA: TGTGCCAGCAGTGGAGGGACGAGGAATTCACCCCTCCACTTT. Translated: CASSGGTRNSPLHF.

This chain joins TRBV20-1 and TRBJ1-1, with D unresolved. CDR1 and CDR2 from the germline V gene are DFQATT and SNEGSKA (reference sequence). The CDR3 length is 11 residues. V dropped 5 bases and J dropped 7 bases, with 11 bases sitting between them. The CDR3: CSAPKIHEAFF. CDR3 DNA sequence: TGCAGTGCTCCTAAGATCCATGAAGCTTTCTTT.

The V call is TRBV30, the J call TRBJ2-7; D gene ambiguous. CDR1 GTSNPN and CDR2 SVGIG come from the germline V gene (reference sequence). Trimming left V 4 bases short and J 1 base short, with 26 bases between. CDR3 length: 18 amino acids. The CDR3 DNA reads TGTGCCTGGACCTCAGGAACAAGTCATCACTCGCAGTCCTACGAGCAGTACTTC. Translating gives CAWTSGTSHHSQSYEQYF.

The chain employs TRBV15 and TRBJ1-3; 9 positions agree with TRBD1. There are 17 residues in the CDR3. Germline CDR1 is LNHNV and CDR2 is YYDKDF (reference sequence). V shed 1 base, J shed 1 base, and the junction held 5 bases outside the gene matches. The CDR3 region is CATSRGTGGASGNTIYF. The CDR3 DNA reads as TGTGCCACCAGCAGAGGAACAGGGGGCGCGTCTGGAAACACCATATATTTT. Supplemented by reference TRBV15 and TRBJ1-3, the full variable domain reads DAMVIQNPRYQVTQFGKPVTLSCSQTLNHNVMYWYQQKSSQAPKLLFHYYDKDFNNEADTPDNFQSRRPNTSFCFLDIRSPGLGDTAMYLCATSRGTGGASGNTIYFGEGSWLTVV.

V is TRBV7-6 and J is TRBJ2-1; the D gene is possibly TRBD2 (6 bases). The V end was cut by 1 base, the J end by 7 bases, with 11 bases between. The CDR3 loop spans 14 amino acids. Germline loops: CDR1 SGHVS, CDR2 FNYEAQ. In DNA, the CDR3 is TGTGCCAGCAGCTTAGTAGGAGCGGGTAATGAGCAGTTCTTC. It specifies CASSLVGAGNEQFF.

This chain links TRBV15 with TRBJ2-1; 9 nucleotides line up with TRBD2. In germline, CDR1 is LNHNV, CDR2 YYDKDF (reference sequence). The length of the CDR3 is 15 residues. V lost 9 bases and J lost 4; bases outside the gene matches: 10. The CDR3 DNA follows: TGTGCCACTCACCCCGGTGCGGGAGGGTACAATGAGCAGTTCTTC. This encodes CATHPGAGGYNEQFF.

The chain couples TRBV5-1 to TRBJ1-1; the D gene is possibly TRBD1 (6 bases). The V end was cut by 3 bases, the J end by 5 bases, with 11 bases between. The germline CDR1 and CDR2 sequences are SGHRS and YFSETQ. This CDR3 has 13 residues. This chain's CDR3 is CASSSETGTEAFF. In DNA, the CDR3 is TGCGCCAGCAGCTCAGAGACAGGTACTGAAGCTTTCTTT.

This chain connects TRBV6-1 to TRBJ1-1; weak D call: TRBD1 (5 bases). This CDR3 has 13 amino acids. The V gene's germline CDR1 is MNHNS and CDR2 SASEGT. Trimming took off 10 bases at V and 1 base at J, with 13 bases between the two ends. The CDR3 here is CANGNGQNTEAFF. In DNA, the CDR3 is TGTGCCAACGGAAATGGACAGAACACTGAAGCTTTCTTT.

As regards this clone: Mismatch with germline at one junction end may stem from a read error. The rearrangement uses TRBV2 and TRBJ1-1; tentative D call: TRBD1 (5 bases). The CDR3 extends over 17 amino acids. In germline, CDR1 is SNHLY, CDR2 FYNNEI. DNA for the CDR3: TGTGCCAGCAGAGAAGATGGGCAGGGCAGACGGAACACTGAAGCTTTCTTT. Translating it yields CASREDGQGRRNTEAFF.

In DNA, the CDR3 is TGTGCCAGCAGTCCCATACCCCGGACAGGAGATTACGAGCAGTACTTC. This codes for CASSPIPRTGDYEQYF. This chain uses TRBV27 with TRBJ2-7, with TRBD1 identical over 7 bases. The CDR3 is made up of 16 amino acids. Germline V gives CDR1 MNHEY, CDR2 SMNVEV (reference sequence). The V segment lost 5 bases and the J segment 4 bases; nucleotides outside the gene matches: 14.

The V gene is TRBV28, the J gene TRBJ2-2; 10 bases line up with TRBD1. The germline V gene has CDR1 MDHEN and CDR2 SYDVKM. This CDR3 has 15 amino acids. V was pared by 6 bases and J by 6 bases, with 7 bases of the junction left unmatched. The CDR3 DNA reads TGTGCCAGCAGCCCCCCAGGACAGGGGGCCGGGGAGCTGTTTTTT. This sequence encodes CASSPPGQGAGELFF.

The chain couples TRBV7-3 to TRBJ2-1, with 13 bases matching TRBD2. The CDR3 contains 17 residues. CDR1 is SGHTA, CDR2 FQGTGA, per germline. V lost 5 bases, J lost 8 bases, and 12 bases stayed unmatched. The DNA for the CDR3 is TGTGCCAGCAGCATAAGACTAGCGGGGGGTCCGTACCATGAGCAGTTCTTC. Amino acids: CASSIRLAGGPYHEQFF.

This sequence joins TRBV10-3 and TRBJ2-7, with TRBD2 as a possible D gene (6 bases). The CDR3 consists of 18 residues. Germline-derived CDR1 and CDR2 are ENHRY and SYGVKD. The germline V and J ends were trimmed by 0 bases and 3 bases, with 21 bases remaining between them. This CDR3 reads CAISESKSGGVVFYEQYF. The CDR3 DNA sequence: TGTGCCATCAGTGAGTCGAAATCCGGGGGAGTCGTATTCTACGAGCAGTACTTC.